This passage covers 2 T cell receptor beta chains from one sample sequenced in a study of synovial regulatory T cells in juvenile arthritis. This table comes from immunoSEQ multiplex PCR, and its TCRdb copy is limited to in-frame clones, with some not included. Its listing shows about 10,000 clones. Material: Treg cells from blood. Indicated subset: remaining (HLA-DR-negative) circulating blood Treg cells. The receptor source for this set is a donor younger than 35 with juvenile idiopathic arthritis.

The chain has TRBV28 and TRBJ1-2. CDR1 is MDHEN and CDR2 is SYDVKM in the germline V gene. CDR3 length: 12 amino acids. Only the protein is available. CDR3: CASSLSSFGYTF.

V usage is TRBV2 and J usage is TRBJ2-3; with no DNA, the TCRdb D assignment of TRBD2 cannot be verified. Germline V lookup: CDR1 SNHLY, CDR2 FYNNEI. This CDR3 is 19 amino acids long. DNA is not recorded here. CDR3 sequence: CASSERGRTGGTSTDTQYF.